The 22 T cell receptor beta chains presented below share a single source sample, sequenced in a study of PD-1 blockade in mismatch repair-deficient tumors. Assay used: immunoSEQ multiplex PCR; TCRdb lists only in-frame clones, some missing. Among around 51,000 clones listed, about 85% were seen once. The sequencing used peripheral blood, collected less than 21 weeks after starting pembrolizumab. The receptor set was obtained from an adult with mismatch repair-deficient cancer.

The chain joins TRBV5-1 to TRBJ1-2; 7 bases are shared with TRBD1. The V segment lost 4 bases and the J segment 8 bases; nucleotides outside the gene matches: 8. Germline CDR1 SGHRS, CDR2 YFSETQ. The CDR3 totals 13 residues. CDR3 residues: CASSSLRDSGYTF. The DNA for the CDR3 is TGCGCCAGCAGCAGCCTCCGGGACAGCGGCTACACCTTC. The full variable domain, completed using reference TRBV5-1 and TRBJ1-2, is KAGVTQTPRYLIKTRGQQVTLSCSPISGHRSVSWYQQTPGQGLQFLFEYFSETQRNKGNFPGRFSGRQFSNSRSEMNVSTLELGDSALYLCASSSLRDSGYTFGSGTRLTVV.

This sequence joins TRBV7-2 and TRBJ2-5; weak D call: TRBD1 (6 bases). The CDR3 is 13 amino acids. V dropped 5 bases and J dropped 5 bases, with 12 bases sitting between them. Germline CDR1 reads SGHTA; CDR2 reads FQGNSA. The CDR3 DNA sequence: TGTGCCAGCAGCGGGACACCGCAGGAGACCCAGTACTTC. It codes for CASSGTPQETQYF.

This clone was picked up a small number of times. The chain has TRBV9 and TRBJ2-1; a possible D gene is TRBD2 (6 bases). There are 13 residues in the CDR3. Germline-derived CDR1 and CDR2 are SGDLS and YYNGEE. Trimming removed 2 bases at V and 5 bases at J, with 8 bases between. The CDR3 DNA is TGTGCCAGCAGCGTCGGAGGGGACAATGAGCAGTTCTTC. Amino acid sequence: CASSVGGDNEQFF.

The V call is TRBV27, the J call TRBJ1-1; no reliable D call. From germline, CDR1 is MNHEY and CDR2 SMNVEV (reference sequence). The ends were cut back, 5 bases at V and 5 bases at J, with 15 bases in the middle. This CDR3 is 14 amino acids long. CDR3 DNA: TGTGCCAGCAGTCCGAGGGCGAGTGGGACTGAAGCTTTCTTT. This gives the protein CASSPRASGTEAFF.

This rearrangement joins TRBV9 to TRBJ1-4; the D gene is possibly TRBD1 (6 bases). The CDR3 spans 14 residues. Germline CDR1 and CDR2: SGDLS and YYNGEE. Trimming pared 2 bases from V and 7 bases from J, leaving 12 bases between. Here the CDR3 DNA reads TGTGCCAGCAGCGTCCCAGGGGCAAGTGAAAAACTGTTTTTT. It specifies CASSVPGASEKLFF.

V usage is TRBV19 and J usage is TRBJ2-3; D is uncertain. The V and J ends lost 2 bases and 2 bases respectively, with 5 bases between them. Germline values: CDR1 LNHDA, CDR2 SQIVND (reference sequence). CDR3 length: 13 residues. CDR3 sequence (DNA): TGTGCCAGTAGTATACAAATCACAGATACGCAGTATTTT. Translation: CASSIQITDTQYF.

The chain's CDR3 is CASGLVFETSAHNEQFF. The CDR3 bases are TGTGCTAGTGGTTTGGTGTTCGAGACTAGCGCCCACAATGAGCAGTTCTTC. J is TRBJ2-1 and V is TRBV12-5, with 8 bases aligning to TRBD2. Germline lookup yields CDR1 LGHNT and CDR2 FRNRAP. The V gene end was trimmed by 0 bases and the J gene end by 5 bases; junction bases not matched to a gene: 9. The CDR3 has 17 amino acids.

The rearrangement joins TRBV19 to TRBJ1-1, with unresolved D. CDR3 length equals 14 residues. With 6 bases removed from V and 2 bases from J, the gap between germline ends came to 13 bases. From germline, CDR1 is LNHDA and CDR2 SQIVND (reference sequence). The CDR3 DNA reads TGTGCCAGTAGACTCTGGGGTGACAACACTGAAGCTTTCTTT. Residues: CASRLWGDNTEAFF.

V is TRBV7-3 and J is TRBJ1-1; no firm D call. The CDR3 spans 14 residues. Germline V gene lookup returns CDR1 SGHTA and CDR2 FQGTGA. With 4 bases removed from V and 1 base from J, the gap between germline ends came to 10 bases. CDR3 loop: CASSSNGRNTEAFF. CDR3 sequence (DNA): TGTGCCAGCAGCTCAAATGGACGGAACACTGAAGCTTTCTTT.

The gene calls are TRBV5-1 and TRBJ2-7; 7 nucleotides line up with TRBD2. V lost 7 bases, J lost 0 bases, and 10 bases stayed unmatched. CDR3 size: 15 residues. Germline assignment: CDR1 SGHRS and CDR2 YFSETQ. This CDR3 reads CASGLGASGSYEQYF. CDR3 bases: TGCGCCAGCGGGTTAGGGGCTAGCGGCTCCTACGAGCAGTACTTC.

The V and J genes are TRBV19 and TRBJ1-1; D is unresolved. The CDR3 has 15 residues. Germline CDR1 LNHDA, CDR2 SQIVND (reference sequence). V lost 5 bases and J 1 base, leaving 14 bases between the germline ends. The CDR3 here is CASSDTTVGNTEAFF. For the CDR3, the DNA is TGTGCCAGTAGTGACACAACTGTTGGGAACACTGAAGCTTTCTTT.

The genes are TRBV6-1 and TRBJ2-7; 9 bases are shared with TRBD1. The CDR3 is made up of 15 amino acids. J gave up 1 base and V 7 bases, and 8 bases lay outside the gene matches. Germline V lookup: CDR1 MNHNS, CDR2 SASEGT. The CDR3 region has the DNA TGTGCCAGCACCTTTACGGGACAGGGTTCCTACGAGCAGTACTTC. Translation: CASTFTGQGSYEQYF.

This clone was seen a single time. The chain links TRBV28 to TRBJ1-1; TRBD1 is a possible D gene (6 bases). V was trimmed by 5 bases and J by 3 bases, leaving 22 bases between them. Germline V CDR1 and CDR2: MDHEN, SYDVKM. The CDR3 runs 17 residues. CDR3 protein: CASSPLIGGRGDTEAFF. The DNA for the CDR3 is TGTGCCAGCAGTCCCCTTATTGGGGGGCGGGGGGACACTGAAGCTTTCTTT. Full variable domain (missing parts from reference TRBV28 and TRBJ1-1): DVKVTQSSRYLVKRTGEKVFLECVQDMDHENMFWYRQDPGLGLRLIYFSYDVKMKEKGDIPEGYSVSREKKERFSLILESASTNQTSMYLCASSPLIGGRGDTEAFFGQGTRLTVV.

The chain employs TRBV19 and TRBJ2-3; 12 bases agree with TRBD2. CDR1 is LNHDA, CDR2 SQIVND, per germline (reference sequence). V gave up 5 bases and J gave up 8 bases; unmatched junction bases: 5. The CDR3 totals 14 residues. The CDR3 coding sequence is TGTGCCAGTAGTTTGATACTAGCGGGAGGTACGCAGTATTTT. This sequence encodes CASSLILAGGTQYF.

The DNA for the CDR3 is TGTGCCACCAGCAGAGATAACAGAAACACCGGGGAGCTGTTTTTT. This gives the protein CATSRDNRNTGELFF. The chain joins TRBV15 to TRBJ2-2; D gene unclear. The CDR3 is made up of 15 amino acids. The V and J ends lost 0 bases and 2 bases respectively, with 7 bases between them. Germline CDR1 is LNHNV and CDR2 is YYDKDF (reference sequence).

This clone has only one observation. CDR3 amino acids: CASSYEGQPNEKLFF. CDR3 DNA sequence: TGTGCCAGCAGTTACGAGGGACAGCCTAATGAAAAACTGTTTTTT. The rearrangement uses TRBV6-6 and TRBJ1-4; 7 bases are shared with TRBD1. Unmatched junction bases numbered 3, after V lost 2 bases and J lost 3 bases. The CDR3 runs to 15 residues. Looked up from germline, CDR1 is MNHNY and CDR2 is SVGAGI (reference sequence).

The V gene is TRBV18, the J gene TRBJ2-5; D ambiguous. The germline V gene encodes CDR1 KGHSH and CDR2 LQKENI. The CDR3 has 13 amino acids. Trimming removed 2 bases from V and 3 bases from J, with 7 bases in between. The CDR3 sequence is CASSPSPEETQYF. CDR3 bases: TGTGCCAGCTCACCATCCCCGGAAGAGACCCAGTACTTC. Based on the CDR3 plus reference TRBV18 and TRBJ2-5, the full variable domain is NAGVMQNPRHLVRRRGQEARLRCSPMKGHSHVYWYRQLPEEGLKFMVYLQKENIIDESGMPKERFSAEFPKEGPSILRIQQVVRGDSAAYFCASSPSPEETQYFGPGTRLLVL.

This clone appeared a few times. J is TRBJ2-7 and V is TRBV2; TRBD1 or TRBD2 may be the D gene (6 bases each). The ends were cut back, 7 bases at V and 5 bases at J, with 15 bases in the middle. Germline loops: CDR1 SNHLY, CDR2 FYNNEI. The CDR3 has 13 residues. The CDR3 here is CASKGRGANEQYF. In DNA form, the CDR3 reads TGTGCCAGCAAAGGTAGGGGGGCCAACGAGCAGTACTTC.

The chain joins TRBV11-2 to TRBJ2-7, with 7 bases aligning to TRBD2. Losses at the gene ends were 4 bases for V and 3 bases for J; bases not matched to a gene: 12. This CDR3 region has 16 residues. The germline V gene has CDR1 SGHAT and CDR2 FQNNGV. The CDR3 sequence: CASSSISSGALYEQYF. Written as DNA, the CDR3 is TGTGCCAGCAGCTCGATTTCTAGCGGAGCACTCTACGAGCAGTACTTC.

The chain combines TRBV6-5 with TRBJ2-5; TRBD2 is a possible D gene (5 bases). The CDR3 loop spans 13 amino acids. Trimming left V 6 bases short and J 2 bases short, with 10 bases between. Germline-derived CDR1 and CDR2 are MNHEY and SVGAGI. CDR3 loop: CASRSGDQETQYF. The CDR3 bases are TGTGCCAGCAGATCCGGGGATCAAGAGACCCAGTACTTC.

V is TRBV10-2 and J is TRBJ1-2; tentative D call: TRBD1 (6 bases). The CDR3 consists of 14 residues. Between the trimmed V and J ends, which lost 5 bases and 6 bases, there was a span of 16 bases. Germline V lookup: CDR1 WSHSY, CDR2 SAAADI. CDR3 bases: TGCGCCAGCAGTCAAGGGGGAAAAAGTCATGGCTACACCTTC. Its translation is CASSQGGKSHGYTF.

This chain links TRBV11-1 with TRBJ2-1; D is possibly TRBD2 (6 bases). Germline CDR1 and CDR2: SGHAT and FQDESV (reference sequence). The CDR3 runs to 14 residues. Trimming shortened V by 4 bases and J by 7 bases, and 14 bases separated the two germline ends. The CDR3 loop reads CASSYRASENEQFF. In nucleotides, the CDR3 is TGTGCCAGCAGCTACCGGGCTAGCGAAAATGAGCAGTTCTTC. The full variable domain, rest sourced from reference TRBV11-1 and TRBJ2-1, is EAEVAQSPRYKITEKSQAVAFWCDPISGHATLYWYRQILGQGPELLVQFQDESVVDDSQLPKDRFSAERLKGVDSTLKIQPAELGDSAMYLCASSYRASENEQFFGPGTRLTVL.